A single sample is the source of the 14 T cell receptor beta chains below, sequenced in a study of T cell changes during pregnancy in multiple sclerosis. Sequencing was performed with immunoSEQ multiplex PCR; in TCRdb, only in-frame clones are kept and a portion is missing. The sample has tens of thousands of clones; more than 85% are singletons. The sample here was CD8+ T cells from peripheral blood mononuclear cells, taken in the third trimester of pregnancy. The origin of the receptors is a female donor with multiple sclerosis, enrolled in a pregnancy study.

The V call is TRBV7-6, the J call TRBJ2-3; the D is unclear. Trimming took off 2 bases at V and 2 bases at J, with 14 bases between the two ends. This CDR3 comprises 16 residues. CDR1 is SGHVS and CDR2 is FNYEAQ in the germline V gene. CDR3 residues: CASSLLIAATTDTQYF. The CDR3 DNA reads as TGTGCCAGCAGCTTACTCATAGCAGCAACCACAGATACGCAGTATTTT.

This sequence joins TRBV5-1 and TRBJ2-5; D is possibly TRBD1 (6 bases). Germline V lookup: CDR1 SGHRS, CDR2 YFSETQ. The V gene lost 3 bases and the J gene lost 3 bases, with 12 bases spanning the gap. This CDR3 contains 14 residues. The CDR3 DNA is TGCGCCAGCAGCTGGGACATCAGGAAAGAGACCCAGTACTTC. Its protein product is CASSWDIRKETQYF.

The rearrangement links TRBV5-6 to TRBJ2-3; tentatively, D is TRBD2 (5 bases). V gave up 2 bases and J gave up 5 bases, with 6 bases separating them. This CDR3 is built from 12 residues. Germline V gives CDR1 SGHDT, CDR2 YYEEEE. CDR3: CASSFAGDTQYF. The CDR3 DNA sequence: TGTGCCAGCAGCTTTGCGGGAGATACGCAGTATTTT.

This chain connects TRBV2 to TRBJ2-5; 7 bases match TRBD1. After removal of 2 bases from V and 6 bases from J, the junction contained 12 bases not matched to a gene. The CDR3 loop spans 16 amino acids. The germline gives CDR1 SNHLY, CDR2 FYNNEI. CDR3 sequence: CASSELLLRDRQTQYF. CDR3 coding DNA: TGTGCCAGCAGTGAATTGTTGCTCCGGGACAGACAGACCCAGTACTTC.

This clone was recorded once. This chain joins TRBV27 and TRBJ2-7, with TRBD1 identical over 7 bases. This CDR3 comprises 17 residues. Germline CDR1 and CDR2: MNHEY and SMNVEV (reference sequence). V was clipped by 0 bases and J by 3 bases; unmatched bases: 11. In DNA form, the CDR3 reads TGTGCCAGCAGTTTATCGACAGGGCCCCGTTATAGCTACGAGCAGTACTTC. Amino acid sequence: CASSLSTGPRYSYEQYF.

V gene TRBV11-3 combines with J gene TRBJ2-3, with 10 nucleotides matching TRBD1. V was clipped by 5 bases and J by 4 bases; unmatched bases: 6. The CDR3 runs 15 residues. The V gene's germline CDR1 is SGHNT and CDR2 YENEEA. The CDR3 protein is CASSLGQGDADTQYF. For the CDR3, the DNA is TGTGCCAGCAGCCTAGGACAGGGGGACGCAGATACGCAGTATTTT. Full variable domain (outside the CDR3, taken from reference TRBV11-3 and TRBJ2-3): EAGVVQSPRYKIIEKKQPVAFWCNPISGHNTLYWYLQNLGQGPELLIRYENEEAVDDSQLPKDRFSAERLKGVDSTLKIQPAELGDSAVYLCASSLGQGDADTQYFGPGTRLTVL.

This clone has a single count. The J gene is TRBJ2-7, the V gene TRBV7-2, with D hard to call. This CDR3 is 15 amino acids long. Germline assignment: CDR1 SGHTA and CDR2 FQGNSA. Trimming stripped 5 bases from V and 5 bases from J, with 19 bases between. The CDR3 sequence is CASSSYPSLGHEQYF. The CDR3 nucleotides are TGTGCCAGCAGCAGCTATCCTAGTTTAGGTCACGAGCAGTACTTC.

This chain connects TRBV7-9 to TRBJ1-2; no clear D. The CDR3 consists of 15 residues. V lost 1 base and J lost 2, with 11 bases in between. Germline assignment: CDR1 SEHNR and CDR2 FQNEAQ (reference sequence). CDR3 sequence (DNA): TGTGCCAGCAGCTTAGGCCAGGTGAGAAACTATGGCTACACCTTC. The encoded protein is CASSLGQVRNYGYTF.

This chain joins TRBV7-2 and TRBJ1-1, with TRBD1 matching 7 bases. The CDR3 extends over 14 amino acids. Germline trimming cut 5 bases from V and 7 bases from J; bases unmatched to any gene: 10. Germline CDR1 is SGHTA and CDR2 is FQGNSA. For the CDR3, the DNA is TGTGCCAGCAGCCTTCGGGACAGACCAATTGAAGCTTTCTTT. Its translation is CASSLRDRPIEAFF.

About this clone: Other DNA variants within this sample encode the same CDR3. The chain recombines TRBV6-4 with TRBJ2-3; 11 bases line up with TRBD1. The CDR3 contains 15 residues. With V trimmed by 2 bases and J by 3 bases, 1 base remained unmatched. Germline CDR1 and CDR2: MRHNA and SNTAGT. DNA of the CDR3: TGTGCCAGCAGTGACGGGACAGGGGGAACAGATACGCAGTATTTT. This sequence encodes CASSDGTGGTDTQYF.

The gene calls are TRBV27 and TRBJ2-5; D is unresolved. Germline CDR1 is MNHEY and CDR2 is SMNVEV (reference sequence). V was cut by 8 bases and J by 2 bases, with 15 bases left in between. The CDR3 runs to 14 residues. The CDR3 region is CASGSSSTQETQYF. The CDR3 coding sequence is TGTGCCAGCGGATCATCTAGTACGCAAGAGACCCAGTACTTC.

This chain connects TRBV10-3 to TRBJ2-1, with TRBD2 identical over 8 bases. The CDR3 length is 17 residues. Per germline, CDR1 ENHRY and CDR2 SYGVKD. V trimming: 8 bases; J trimming: 7 bases; junction bases outside the gene matches: 19. CDR3 DNA: TGTGCCATCTCAACTAGCGGCTATGCCACCACGGGGAATGAGCAGTTCTTC. Its protein product is CAISTSGYATTGNEQFF.

This chain joins TRBV19 and TRBJ2-7, with TRBD1 matching 7 bases. Germline assignment: CDR1 LNHDA and CDR2 SQIVND (reference sequence). This CDR3 has 16 amino acids. V lost 1 base, J lost 2 bases, and 8 bases stayed unmatched. In DNA, the CDR3 is TGTGCCAGTAGTATAGGACAGGGACGAGGAGCCTACGAGCAGTACTTC. Its translation: CASSIGQGRGAYEQYF.

This rearrangement joins TRBV6-6 to TRBJ2-7; 8 nucleotides align to TRBD2. Losses at the gene ends were 8 bases for V and 0 bases for J; bases not matched to a gene: 6. The CDR3 is made up of 14 amino acids. CDR1 and CDR2 (germline): MNHNY, SVGAGI (reference sequence). This CDR3 is CASGMTSDSYEQYF. The CDR3 DNA reads as TGTGCCAGCGGGATGACTAGCGACTCCTACGAGCAGTACTTC.